This record looks at one T cell receptor (beta chain) sequence and its context. Its matching antigen is unknown. Trimming shortened V by 6 bases and J by 6 bases, and 18 bases separated the two germline ends. The CDR3 has 14 amino acids. Germline CDR1 and CDR2: MDHEN and SYDVKM. The data stem from a study of OX40 agonist ivuxolimab in advanced cancers. Clones were sequenced by immunoSEQ multiplex PCR, and TCRdb holds only the in-frame ones, with some missing. This table holds about 64,000 clones, more than 75% found once. Whole-study results and caveats: What antigens the expanded peripheral T cells recognized was never established. CD4+ and CD8+ blood T cells expanded clonally by week 6 at 0.1 to 3.0 mg/kg.

This specimen was CD4+ or CD8+ T cells sorted from blood, taken in a trial of the OX40 agonist ivuxolimab. V gene TRBV28 combines with J gene TRBJ2-7, with D possibly matching TRBD1 (5 bases). The clonotype comes from an adult with an advanced solid tumor such as melanoma, head and neck, liver or kidney cancer. The CDR3, as DNA: TGTGCCAGCAGGATACCAGGGAATTTGGGCGAGCAGTACTTC. It is translated as CASRIPGNLGEQYF. Supplemented by reference TRBV28 and TRBJ2-7, the full variable domain reads DVKVTQSSRYLVKRTGEKVFLECVQDMDHENMFWYRQDPGLGLRLIYFSYDVKMKEKGDIPEGYSVSREKKERFSLILESASTNQTSMYLCASRIPGNLGEQYFGPGTRLTVT.